These 23 T cell receptor beta chains were sequenced from one sample in a study of T-cell memory formation after mild COVID-19 listed by TCRdb under 2021. The library was prepared using 5' RACE. Sequencing was performed on an Illumina NovaSeq 6000. The public reads were reprocessed in TCRdb via fastp at Q25 and MiXCR, keeping in-frame beta chains. Every distinct CDR3 protein forms one entry, paired with its most common genes and DNA. In this sample the table shows about 82,000 distinct CDR3 sequences, approximately 16% of which occur a single time. Under 45% of the sample rests with the top ten. The specimen was PBMCs or a T cell subset sorted from them (not recorded which). These receptors originate from a man aged 18-30 years who had mild COVID-19 (a few samples of this study predate the infection). The sample titles of this study are shuffled in the database, so cell type and time point are left out; the donor was told from shared clones.

This clonotype was found a few times. V and J are TRBV7-9 and TRBJ2-3; 8 bases are shared with TRBD2. The CDR3 covers 16 residues. The V gene end was trimmed by 3 bases and the J gene end by 0 bases; junction bases not matched to a gene: 5. CDR1 and CDR2 from the germline V gene are SEHNR and FQNEAQ (reference sequence). The CDR3 loop is CASSFTSGVSTDTQYF. DNA for the CDR3: TGTGCCAGCAGCTTCACTAGCGGCGTTAGCACAGATACGCAGTATTTT.

The chain couples TRBV3-1 to TRBJ1-2; D uncertain. Trimming left V 4 bases short and J 1 base short, with 19 bases between. CDR1 is LGHDT and CDR2 is YNNKEL in the germline V gene (reference sequence). The CDR3 spans 17 residues. As DNA, the CDR3 is TGTGCCAGCAGCCCCCTCGAGGCGGAGGCATTTAACTATGGCTACACCTTC. It encodes CASSPLEAEAFNYGYTF.

This clonotype was detected ten times or more. V and J are TRBV6-5 and TRBJ2-3; 8 bases agree with TRBD1. Germline loops: CDR1 MNHEY, CDR2 SVGAGI. Losses at the gene ends were 6 bases for V and 2 bases for J; bases not matched to a gene: 7. This CDR3 is 15 amino acids long. The CDR3 is CASSSGTGFTDTQYF. CDR3 coding DNA: TGTGCCAGCAGCTCCGGGACAGGATTCACAGATACGCAGTATTTT.

The V gene is TRBV7-9, the J gene TRBJ1-3; no firm D call. This CDR3 is 12 amino acids long. Germline V gene lookup returns CDR1 SEHNR and CDR2 FQNEAQ (reference sequence). V was clipped by 1 base and J by 4 bases, with 2 bases between them. The DNA of the CDR3 is TGTGCCAGCAGCTTAGAGGGAAACACCATATATTTT. As protein: CASSLEGNTIYF.

The chain uses TRBV7-2 and TRBJ1-3; 8 nucleotides align to TRBD1. This CDR3 region has 15 residues. The V and J ends lost 5 bases and 3 bases, in that order; junction bases with no gene match: 6. Germline assignment: CDR1 SGHTA and CDR2 FQGNSA. CDR3: CASSAGGGRGNTIYF. The CDR3, as DNA: TGTGCCAGCAGCGCAGGGGGCGGGCGTGGAAACACCATATATTTT.

This clonotype appeared a few times. The rearrangement uses TRBV5-6 and TRBJ2-7; D call uncertain. CDR1 is SGHDT, CDR2 YYEEEE, per germline. The CDR3 length is 13 residues. V was cut by 1 base and J by 4 bases, with 9 bases left in between. The CDR3 coding sequence is TGTGCCAGCAGCTTGAGGAATCCGTACGAGCAGTACGTC. Protein sequence: CASSLRNPYEQYV.

The rearrangement joins TRBV4-3 to TRBJ2-5, with no clear D. This CDR3 contains 14 residues. The V gene lost 0 bases and the J gene lost 5 bases, with 10 bases spanning the gap. Germline V CDR1 and CDR2: LGHNA, YSLEER. The CDR3 bases are TGCGCCAGCAGCCAAGATAAGGGTCGGGAGACCCAGTACTTC. It yields the protein CASSQDKGRETQYF.

This clonotype was detected many times. The V and J genes are TRBV12-3 or TRBV12-4 and TRBJ1-1, with D uncertain. The V end was cut by 2 bases, the J end by 1 base, with 11 bases between. The CDR3 totals 15 residues. The DNA of the CDR3 is TGTGCCAGCAGTTTACTCGTGGCCGAGAACACTGAAGCTTTCTTT. As protein: CASSLLVAENTEAFF.

This clonotype was detected many times. The chain recombines TRBV27 with TRBJ2-1; unclear D gene. The CDR3 sequence is 11 residues long. Per germline, CDR1 MNHEY and CDR2 SMNVEV (reference sequence). The ends were cut back, 5 bases at V and 5 bases at J, with 4 bases in the middle. This CDR3 reads CASSRNNEQFF. The DNA of the CDR3 is TGTGCCAGCAGTCGAAACAATGAGCAGTTCTTC.

This chain's CDR3 is CASSLPGEERTGELFF. The CDR3 DNA reads TGCGCCAGCAGCTTGCCCGGAGAGGAGCGGACCGGGGAGCTGTTTTTT. The rearrangement links TRBV5-1 to TRBJ2-2, with D possibly being TRBD2 (5 bases). The germline V gene has CDR1 SGHRS and CDR2 YFSETQ. Deletions cut 1 base from V and 5 bases from J, with 15 bases between. The CDR3 spans 16 residues. The full variable domain, rest sourced from reference TRBV5-1 and TRBJ2-2, is KAGVTQTPRYLIKTRGQQVTLSCSPISGHRSVSWYQQTPGQGLQFLFEYFSETQRNKGNFPGRFSGRQFSNSRSEMNVSTLELGDSALYLCASSLPGEERTGELFFGEGSRLTVL.

Ten or more counts support this clonotype. V and J are TRBV5-1 and TRBJ2-3; D unresolved. The germline gives CDR1 SGHRS, CDR2 YFSETQ. V lost 8 bases to trimming and J lost 7 bases, with 23 bases between them. The CDR3 is made up of 15 amino acids. CDR3 coding DNA: TGCGCCAGTAGCCCAGCAGTGTTCACCGAAAATACGCAGTATTTT. Its protein product is CASSPAVFTENTQYF. The full variable domain, in which reference TRBV5-1 and TRBJ2-3 provide the parts outside the CDR3, is KAGVTQTPRYLIKTRGQQVTLSCSPISGHRSVSWYQQTPGQGLQFLFEYFSETQRNKGNFPGRFSGRQFSNSRSEMNVSTLELGDSALYLCASSPAVFTENTQYFGPGTRLTVL.

The rearrangement links TRBV11-2 to TRBJ1-2; 7 positions match TRBD1. The CDR3 sequence is 13 residues long. Germline trimming cut 4 bases from V and 4 bases from J; bases unmatched to any gene: 3. CDR1 and CDR2 from the germline V gene are SGHAT and FQNNGV. CDR3 coding DNA: TGTGCCAGCAGCTCCGACAGGGTCTATGGCTACACCTTC. Translating gives CASSSDRVYGYTF.

The V call is TRBV6-5, the J call TRBJ1-6; D call uncertain. Germline V gives CDR1 MNHEY, CDR2 SVGAGI. CDR3 size: 15 residues. V was cut by 7 bases and J by 2 bases, with 12 bases left in between. The CDR3 reads CASTMANPYNSPLHF. In DNA, the CDR3 is TGTGCCAGCACAATGGCCAACCCCTATAATTCACCCCTCCACTTT.

This chain joins TRBV11-2 and TRBJ2-6; a weak D match, TRBD1 (5 bases). CDR3 length equals 14 residues. Germline V gene data show CDR1 as SGHAT and CDR2 as FQNNGV. The V end lost 5 bases, the J end lost 0 bases, and 5 bases lay between the germline ends. CDR3 region: CASSDSSGANVLTF. Here the CDR3 DNA reads TGTGCCAGCAGCGACAGCTCTGGGGCCAACGTCCTGACTTTC.

V is TRBV20-1 and J is TRBJ2-3; 10 nucleotides line up with TRBD2. The germline gives CDR1 DFQATT, CDR2 SNEGSKA (reference sequence). Germline trimming cut 3 bases from V and 1 base from J; bases unmatched to any gene: 1. The CDR3 is 14 residues long. The CDR3 sequence: CSASGTSGTDTQYF. CDR3 sequence (DNA): TGCAGTGCTAGTGGGACTAGCGGCACAGATACGCAGTATTTT.

The rearrangement joins TRBV20-1 to TRBJ2-1; D unresolved. V was shortened by 5 bases and J by 6 bases, with 14 bases between the two germline ends. This CDR3 comprises 13 residues. Looked up from germline, CDR1 is DFQATT and CDR2 is SNEGSKA (reference sequence). The CDR3 loop is CSAPSSGFNEQFF. DNA for the CDR3: TGCAGTGCTCCATCGTCAGGTTTCAATGAGCAGTTCTTC.

This clonotype appeared many times. The chain joins TRBV4-3 to TRBJ1-2; TRBD1 might be the D (5 bases). The CDR3 runs to 15 residues. In germline, CDR1 is LGHNA, CDR2 YSLEER. Trimming took off 1 base at V and 4 bases at J, with 13 bases between the two ends. The CDR3 is CASSQGVGGIYGYTF. The CDR3 bases are TGCGCCAGCAGCCAAGGGGTCGGGGGGATCTATGGCTACACCTTC.

This clonotype was seen repeatedly, ten times or more. This sequence joins TRBV6-2 or TRBV6-3 and TRBJ2-7; weak D call: TRBD1 (6 bases). Germline V gene sequence: CDR1 MNHEY, CDR2 SVGEGT. V gave up 7 bases and J gave up 2 bases, with 12 bases separating them. The CDR3 runs to 13 residues. CDR3 amino acids: CASNLDSPYEQYF. CDR3 coding DNA: TGTGCCAGCAACTTGGACAGCCCCTACGAGCAGTACTTC.

The chain employs TRBV3-1 and TRBJ2-6, with 11 bases aligning to TRBD1. The V gene end was trimmed by 10 bases and the J gene end by 0 bases; junction bases not matched to a gene: 5. Per germline, CDR1 LGHDT and CDR2 YNNKEL (reference sequence). The CDR3 extends over 16 amino acids. The CDR3 DNA reads TGTGCCACCGGACAGGGGGCCCTCTCTGGGGCCAACGTCCTGACTTTC. Translation: CATGQGALSGANVLTF.

This clonotype was seen repeatedly, ten times or more. The CDR3 loop reads CASTEGRVKTSTDTQYF. CDR3 nucleotide sequence: TGTGCCAGCACCGAAGGGCGGGTTAAAACTAGCACAGATACGCAGTATTTT. V usage is TRBV2 and J usage is TRBJ2-3, with D tentatively TRBD2 (5 bases). The germline V gene encodes CDR1 SNHLY and CDR2 FYNNEI. V lost 7 bases and J lost 0, with 20 bases in between. The CDR3 length is 17 residues.

V usage is TRBV7-9 and J usage is TRBJ2-7; 7 bases match TRBD1. CDR1 is SEHNR, CDR2 FQNEAQ, per germline (reference sequence). The CDR3 runs 13 residues. V gave up 5 bases and J gave up 5 bases; unmatched junction bases: 6. This CDR3 reads CASSKDRVHEQYF. The CDR3 bases are TGTGCCAGCAGCAAAGACAGGGTCCACGAGCAGTACTTC.

This clonotype turned up a few times. The chain combines TRBV5-1 with TRBJ2-4; D is undetermined. Trimming took off 2 bases at V and 5 bases at J, with 17 bases between the two ends. The CDR3 has 16 amino acids. Germline-derived CDR1 and CDR2 are SGHRS and YFSETQ. Here the CDR3 DNA reads TGCGCCAGCAGCTTCTCCGGGTCCACTGGGCAAAACATTCAGTACTTC. Protein sequence: CASSFSGSTGQNIQYF. Full variable domain (rest looked up from reference TRBV5-1 and TRBJ2-4): KAGVTQTPRYLIKTRGQQVTLSCSPISGHRSVSWYQQTPGQGLQFLFEYFSETQRNKGNFPGRFSGRQFSNSRSEMNVSTLELGDSALYLCASSFSGSTGQNIQYFGAGTRLSVL.

This clonotype was seen repeatedly, ten times or more. The J gene is TRBJ2-2, the V gene TRBV28; D tentatively fits TRBD1 or TRBD2 (5 bases each). The V gene's germline CDR1 is MDHEN and CDR2 SYDVKM. The CDR3 runs 17 residues. Between the trimmed V and J ends, which lost 4 bases and 3 bases, there was a span of 18 bases. CDR3 protein: CASSSESRQGDTGELFF. CDR3 coding DNA: TGTGCCAGCAGTTCCGAGTCACGTCAGGGAGACACCGGGGAGCTGTTTTTT.